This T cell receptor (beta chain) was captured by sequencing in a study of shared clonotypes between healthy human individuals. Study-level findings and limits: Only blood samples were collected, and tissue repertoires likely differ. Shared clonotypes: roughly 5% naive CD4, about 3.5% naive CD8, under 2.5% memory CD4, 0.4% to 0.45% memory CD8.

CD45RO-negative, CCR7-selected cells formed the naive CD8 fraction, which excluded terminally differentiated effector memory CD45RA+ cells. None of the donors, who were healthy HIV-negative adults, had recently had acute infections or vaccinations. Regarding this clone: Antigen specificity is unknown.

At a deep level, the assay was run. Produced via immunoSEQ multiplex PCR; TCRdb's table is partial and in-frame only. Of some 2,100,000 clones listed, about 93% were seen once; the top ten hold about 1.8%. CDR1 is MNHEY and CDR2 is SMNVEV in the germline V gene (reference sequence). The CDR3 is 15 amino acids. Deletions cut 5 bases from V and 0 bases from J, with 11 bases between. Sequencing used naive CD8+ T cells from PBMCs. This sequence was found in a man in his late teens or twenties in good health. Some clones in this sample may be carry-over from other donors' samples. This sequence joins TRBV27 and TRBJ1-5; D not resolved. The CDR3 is CASSPRVDSNQPQHF. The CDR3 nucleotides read TGTGCCAGCAGTCCGCGGGTCGATAGCAATCAGCCCCAGCATTTT.